This T cell receptor (beta chain) was recovered during a study of blood T cell repertoires in COVID-19. Study details: T cells, B-cell-depleted T cells, or PBMCs provided the cDNA or gDNA that served as material.

In the original processing: Estimation of nucleated cell counts was performed using reference gene primer amplification. Profiling relied on immunoSEQ multiplex PCR, and the TCRdb table lists in-frame clones only, not all of them. The V and J calls and clone size were taken over from that table, and D and trimming were inferred from the DNA. The repertoire holds roughly 100,000 clones, with about 72% as singletons. The CDR3 runs 12 residues. J lost 6 bases, V lost 7 bases, and 5 bases had no gene match. From germline, CDR1 is MNHNY and CDR2 SVGAGI (reference sequence). The TCR was taken from a man aged 60-69 years with active or convalescent COVID-19. The sequencing input was peripheral blood. The chain combines TRBV6-6 with TRBJ2-7, with 8 nucleotides matching TRBD1. Written as DNA, the CDR3 is TGTGCCAGCACCCAGGGGGCCCGCGAGCAGTACTTC. This encodes CASTQGAREQYF.